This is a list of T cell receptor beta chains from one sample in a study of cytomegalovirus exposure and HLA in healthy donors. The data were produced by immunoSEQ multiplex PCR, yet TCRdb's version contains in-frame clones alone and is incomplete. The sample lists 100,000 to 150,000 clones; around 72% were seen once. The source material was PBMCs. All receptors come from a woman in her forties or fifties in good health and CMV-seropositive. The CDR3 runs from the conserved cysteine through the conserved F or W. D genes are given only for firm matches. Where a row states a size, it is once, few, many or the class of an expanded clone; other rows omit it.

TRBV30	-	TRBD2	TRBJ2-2	TGTGCCTGGAGCGGGACTAGCGGGAGGTCCGGGGAGCTGTTTTTT	CAWSGTSGRSGELFF
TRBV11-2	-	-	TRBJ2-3	TGTGCCAGCAGCGCAATAATTAGCTTCCCTGTTTACGATACGCAGTATTTT	CASSAIISFPVYDTQYF
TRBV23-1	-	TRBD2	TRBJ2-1	TGCGCCAGCAGTCAATCCTGGCTAGCGGGGACGAGCTCCTACAATGAGCAGTTCTTC	CASSQSWLAGTSSYNEQFF
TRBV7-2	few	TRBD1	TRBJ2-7	TGTGCCAGCACCCTCGGGACAGGGGCCCCCTACGAGCAGTACTTC	CASTLGTGAPYEQYF
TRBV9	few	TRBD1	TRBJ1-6	TGTGCCAGCAGCGTAGGGGCGGGACAGGGTGGTGATTCACCCCTCCACTTT	CASSVGAGQGGDSPLHF
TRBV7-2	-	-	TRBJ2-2	TGTGCCAGCAGCTTTACGAGTACAGCTAACACCGGGGAGCTGTTTTTT	CASSFTSTANTGELFF
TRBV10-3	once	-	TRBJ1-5	TGTGCCATCAGTGCTACAGGGTTAGGGAATCAGCCCCAGCATTTT	CAISATGLGNQPQHF
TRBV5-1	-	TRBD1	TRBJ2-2	TGCGCCAGCAGGGGGACAGGGGGCGCTGGGACCGGGGAGCTGTTTTTT	CASRGTGGAGTGELFF
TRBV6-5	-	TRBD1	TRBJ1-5	TGTGCCAGCAGTTACTCGGACAGGGGGGCCCAGCATTTT	CASSYSDRGAQHF
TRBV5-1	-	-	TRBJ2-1	TGCGCCAGCAGCTTGGAAGGGGGGGTGAGCTCCTACAATGAGCAGTTCTTC	CASSLEGGVSSYNEQFF
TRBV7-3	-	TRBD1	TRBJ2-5	TGTGCCAGCAGCTCCCGGGGTAGGGGGCCACAAGAGACCCAGTACTTC	CASSSRGRGPQETQYF
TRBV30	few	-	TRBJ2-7	TGTGCCTGGAGCCATTGGGGGCGACCCGAGCAGTACTTC	CAWSHWGRPEQYF
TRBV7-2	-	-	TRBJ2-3	TGTGCCAGCAGCCGTCAGGGCACAGATACGCAGTATTTT	CASSRQGTDTQYF
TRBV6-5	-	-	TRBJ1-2	TGTGCCACCCTGGACAGCTATTATGGCTACACCTTC	CATLDSYYGYTF
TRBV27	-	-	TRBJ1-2	TGTGCCAGCAGGCGGACAGCCTCAAACTATGGCTACACCTTC	CASRRTASNYGYTF
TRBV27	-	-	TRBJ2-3	TGTGCCAGCAGTTTAGGTTTGGGCAGGGGAGGGACAGATACGCAGTATTTT	CASSLGLGRGGTDTQYF
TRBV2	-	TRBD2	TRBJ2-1	TGTGCCAGCGTCAAGACTAGCGGGGGGGCCAGTGAGCAGTTCTTC	CASVKTSGGASEQFF
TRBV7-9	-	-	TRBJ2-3	TGTGCCAGCAGCTTCAGGGAATTAGTTGATACGCAGTATTTT	CASSFRELVDTQYF
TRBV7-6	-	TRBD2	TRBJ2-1	TGTGCCAGCAGCTTTTACGGACTAGCGGGAAAATATGAGCAGTTCTTC	CASSFYGLAGKYEQFF
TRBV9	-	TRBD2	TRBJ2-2	TGTGCCAGCAGCGTAGTCGGCGGGGGGGCAAAAATCGGGGAGCTGTTTTTT	CASSVVGGGAKIGELFF
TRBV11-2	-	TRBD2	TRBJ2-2	TGTGCCAGCAGCCTCGGACTAGCGCTGTACACCGGGGAGCTGTTTTTT	CASSLGLALYTGELFF
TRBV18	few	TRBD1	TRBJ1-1	TGTGCCAGCTCACCAGGGCAGGGGGGCACTGAAGCTTTCTTT	CASSPGQGGTEAFF
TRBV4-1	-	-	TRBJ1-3	TGCGCCAGCAGCCAACCACACAGCTCTGGAAACACCATATATTTT	CASSQPHSSGNTIYF
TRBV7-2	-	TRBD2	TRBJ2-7	TGTGCCAGCAGCTTAGTTGGGACTACTAACTACGAGCAGTACTTC	CASSLVGTTNYEQYF
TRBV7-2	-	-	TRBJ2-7	TGTGCCAGCAGCTTAGGTCACAGGAGATTATCCTACGAGCAGTACTTC	CASSLGHRRLSYEQYF
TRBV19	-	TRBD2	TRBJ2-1	TGTGCCAGTAGCACGGGGACTAGCGGGAATGAGCAGTTCTTC	CASSTGTSGNEQFF
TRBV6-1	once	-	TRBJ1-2	TGTGCCTCTCATGCCGCTGCCTCAGGGAACTATGGCTACACCTTC	CASHAAASGNYGYTF
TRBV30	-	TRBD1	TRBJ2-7	TGTGCCTGGAGTCCCGACAGGGGAAGCGAGCAGTACTTC	CAWSPDRGSEQYF
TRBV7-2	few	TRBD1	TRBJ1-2	TGTGCCAGCAGCGTACTTACAGGGGGCGGGGGCTACACCTTC	CASSVLTGGGGYTF
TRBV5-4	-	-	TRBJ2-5	TGTGCCAGCAGCTTGACGCCTGCAGGGCAAGAGACCCAGTACTTC	CASSLTPAGQETQYF
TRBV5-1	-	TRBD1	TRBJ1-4	TGCGCCAGCAGCTTGGATAGGGACAGGGGAGGAAAACTGTTTTTT	CASSLDRDRGGKLFF
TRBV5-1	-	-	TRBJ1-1	TGCGCCAGCAGCTTGGGACAGTTTAGAGCTGAAGCTTTCTTT	CASSLGQFRAEAFF
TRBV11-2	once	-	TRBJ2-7	TGTGCCAGCAGCTTATCAGGGGCTTTCTACGAGCAGTACTTC	CASSLSGAFYEQYF
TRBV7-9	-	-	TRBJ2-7	TGTGCCAGCAGTCACGATCGCGGGACGGTCTCCTACGAGCAGTACTTC	CASSHDRGTVSYEQYF
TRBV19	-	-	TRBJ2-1	TGTGCCAGTAGACCCCGCTCCAGGTCCGAACGCGATGAGCAGTTCTTC	CASRPRSRSERDEQFF